The 27 T cell receptor beta chains below were found in one sample sequenced in a study of blood T cell repertoires in COVID-19. The data were produced by immunoSEQ multiplex PCR, yet TCRdb's version contains in-frame clones alone and is incomplete. Of around 100,000 clones in the sample, about nine tenths were seen once. The specimen was peripheral blood. The receptor set was obtained from a man aged 45 to 65 with acute or convalescent COVID-19.

This rearrangement joins TRBV9 to TRBJ2-7, with TRBD1 matching over 8 bases. Germline CDR1 SGDLS, CDR2 YYNGEE. The V gene end was trimmed by 3 bases and the J gene end by 0 bases; junction bases not matched to a gene: 5. CDR3 length: 15 amino acids. This chain's CDR3 is CASSAGTGRSYEQYF. DNA of the CDR3: TGTGCCAGCAGCGCAGGGACAGGCCGCTCCTACGAGCAGTACTTC.

V is TRBV10-3 and J is TRBJ2-2; 12 positions agree with TRBD2. Trimming took 4 bases from V and 6 from J; bases not matched to a gene: 3. The CDR3 sequence is 15 residues long. The V gene's germline CDR1 is ENHRY and CDR2 SYGVKD. The CDR3, as DNA: TGTGCCATCAGTGGGACTAGCGGGACGGCCGGGGAGCTGTTTTTT. Amino acid sequence: CAISGTSGTAGELFF.

The chain's CDR3 is CASSLGTSAHYEQYF. The CDR3 DNA sequence: TGTGCCAGCAGCTTAGGTACTAGCGCCCACTACGAGCAGTACTTC. The chain is built from TRBV7-6 and TRBJ2-7, with 7 bases that match TRBD2. The CDR3 runs 15 residues. Per the germline V gene, CDR1 is SGHVS and CDR2 is FNYEAQ. V trimming: 1 base; J trimming: 3 bases; junction bases outside the gene matches: 6.

This chain uses TRBV28 with TRBJ2-7, with D uncertain. The CDR3 extends over 13 amino acids. The V end lost 7 bases, the J end lost 6 bases, and 16 bases lay between the germline ends. In germline, CDR1 is MDHEN, CDR2 SYDVKM. The CDR3 region has the DNA TGTGCCAGCAATAAGACTCCCCGCTCCGAGCAGTACTTC. The encoded protein is CASNKTPRSEQYF.

This clone has only one observation. The chain has TRBV21-1 and TRBJ2-7; the table's TRBD1 call for D was not verified on the DNA. TRBV21-1 is listed as a pseudogene. This CDR3 comprises 15 residues. The CDR3 DNA reads as TGTGCCAGCACCACCCTCCGGGACAACTCCTACGAGCAGTACTTC. It yields the protein CASTTLRDNSYEQYF.

The chain uses TRBV2 and TRBJ2-5; perhaps TRBD1 as D (6 bases). CDR3 size: 12 residues. V was cut by 6 bases and J by 5 bases, with 10 bases left in between. Germline assignment: CDR1 SNHLY and CDR2 FYNNEI. CDR3 loop: CASRGQGETQYF. The DNA of the CDR3 is TGTGCCAGCAGGGGGCAGGGGGAGACCCAGTACTTC.

This clone is a singleton in its sample. The chain links TRBV7-9 to TRBJ2-5, with D unresolved. Germline CDR1 and CDR2: SEHNR and FQNEAQ (reference sequence). V lost 1 base, J lost 2 bases, and 11 bases lay in between. There are 15 residues in the CDR3. The CDR3 coding sequence is TGTGCCAGCAGCTTAGTGGCAAAAGTACAAGAGACCCAGTACTTC. This sequence encodes CASSLVAKVQETQYF.

The V and J genes are TRBV19 and TRBJ2-1; 8 bases fit TRBD1. Germline assignment: CDR1 LNHDA and CDR2 SQIVND (reference sequence). This CDR3 has 15 amino acids. The trim removed 7 bases at V and 8 bases at J, leaving 13 bases unmatched. The CDR3 DNA is TGTGCCAGTACCCGGGCGGACAGGGAAACCGATGAGCAGTTCTTC. It encodes CASTRADRETDEQFF. Full variable domain (missing parts from reference TRBV19 and TRBJ2-1): DGGITQSPKYLFRKEGQNVTLSCEQNLNHDAMYWYRQDPGQGLRLIYYSQIVNDFQKGDIAEGYSVSREKKESFPLTVTSAQKNPTAFYLCASTRADRETDEQFFGPGTRLTVL.

The CDR3 bases are TGTGCCAGCTCACAGCAGGGAGGCGGCTACGAGCAGTACTTC. Translation: CASSQQGGGYEQYF. J is TRBJ2-7 and V is TRBV18; D possibly corresponds to TRBD2 (6 bases). The germline V gene encodes CDR1 KGHSH and CDR2 LQKENI. V was trimmed by 4 bases and J by 3 bases, leaving 13 bases between them. The CDR3 has 14 amino acids.

The chain has TRBV10-3 and TRBJ2-7; 11 bases align to TRBD2. CDR3 length: 15 amino acids. Losses at the gene ends were 4 bases for V and 1 base for J; bases not matched to a gene: 3. Germline V gene data show CDR1 as ENHRY and CDR2 as SYGVKD. The CDR3 region is CAISVGTSGSYEQYF. The CDR3 DNA sequence: TGTGCCATCAGTGTTGGGACTAGCGGTTCCTACGAGCAGTACTTC.

This clone was observed a handful of times. The chain joins TRBV24-1 to TRBJ1-4, with 10 bases fitting TRBD1. The CDR3 has 15 amino acids. From germline, CDR1 is KGHDR and CDR2 SFDVKD. V shed 3 bases, J shed 5 bases, and the junction held 2 bases outside the gene matches. The CDR3 region is CATSDRTGGNEKLFF. In DNA form, the CDR3 reads TGTGCCACCAGTGATCGGACAGGGGGGAATGAAAAACTGTTTTTT.

This clone was picked up one time. The chain couples TRBV5-3 to TRBJ2-3, with 9 bases matching TRBD2. TRBV5-3 is given ORF status, its function remaining uncertain. The V segment lost 1 base and the J segment 2 bases; nucleotides outside the gene matches: 2. The CDR3 runs 15 residues. CDR3 residues: CARSLLAGSTDTQYF. CDR3 DNA sequence: TGTGCCAGAAGCTTGCTAGCGGGGTCCACAGATACGCAGTATTTT.

This clone occurred a few times. The chain links TRBV5-6 to TRBJ2-1, with D possibly matching TRBD1 (6 bases). The V end was cut by 0 bases, the J end by 7 bases, with 14 bases between. Germline assignment: CDR1 SGHDT and CDR2 YYEEEE. The CDR3 contains 15 residues. The CDR3 region has the DNA TGTGCCAGCAGCTTGGGACCCAGGGGTGGAAATGAGCAGTTCTTC. Its translation is CASSLGPRGGNEQFF. The variable domain in full, completed from reference TRBV5-6 and TRBJ2-1, reads DAGVTQSPTHLIKTRGQQVTLRCSPKSGHDTVSWYQQALGQGPQFIFQYYEEEERQRGNFPDRFSGHQFPNYSSELNVNALLLGDSALYLCASSLGPRGGNEQFFGPGTRLTVL.

J is TRBJ2-7 and V is TRBV5-1, with TRBD1 matching over 9 bases. The CDR3 extends over 15 amino acids. Germline lookup yields CDR1 SGHRS and CDR2 YFSETQ. Trimming removed 4 bases from V and 3 bases from J; junction bases left unmatched: 8. CDR3 DNA sequence: TGCGCCAGCAGCATCACCGGGACAGGGAACTACGAGCAGTACTTC. Protein product: CASSITGTGNYEQYF.

The count of this clone is one. The gene calls are TRBV5-1 and TRBJ1-3; TRBD1 matches 8 bases. Germline lookup yields CDR1 SGHRS and CDR2 YFSETQ. The CDR3 has 15 residues. J gave up 1 base and V 4 bases, and 4 bases lay outside the gene matches. CDR3 region: CASSRTGKSGNTIYF. The CDR3 coding sequence is TGCGCCAGCAGCAGGACAGGGAAGTCTGGAAACACCATATATTTT.

The rearrangement joins TRBV2 to TRBJ2-3; TRBD2 matches 7 bases. Looked up from germline, CDR1 is SNHLY and CDR2 is FYNNEI. This CDR3 is built from 13 residues. V lost 9 bases to trimming and J lost 4 bases; unmatched junction nucleotides: 7. CDR3: CASPTSDPDTQYF. CDR3 nucleotide sequence: TGTGCCAGTCCCACTAGCGATCCAGATACGCAGTATTTT.

J is TRBJ1-1 and V is TRBV5-1; D call uncertain. This CDR3 is built from 15 residues. The ends were cut back, 0 bases at V and 1 base at J, with 10 bases in the middle. Looked up from germline, CDR1 is SGHRS and CDR2 is YFSETQ. This chain's CDR3 is CASSLASRGNTEAFF. CDR3 nucleotide sequence: TGCGCCAGCAGCTTGGCCTCACGGGGGAACACTGAAGCTTTCTTT. The whole variable domain, filled in from reference TRBV5-1 and TRBJ1-1, reads KAGVTQTPRYLIKTRGQQVTLSCSPISGHRSVSWYQQTPGQGLQFLFEYFSETQRNKGNFPGRFSGRQFSNSRSEMNVSTLELGDSALYLCASSLASRGNTEAFFGQGTRLTVV.

The rearrangement joins TRBV28 to TRBJ1-2, with TRBD1 matching 9 bases. The CDR3 has 16 amino acids. V trimming: 6 bases; J trimming: 2 bases; junction bases outside the gene matches: 10. Per the germline V gene, CDR1 is MDHEN and CDR2 is SYDVKM. The CDR3 DNA reads as TGTGCCAGCAGCGCGGGACAGGGTGTAATGAACTATGGCTACACCTTC. Amino acid sequence: CASSAGQGVMNYGYTF.

This chain joins TRBV7-9 and TRBJ2-7; 8 bases are a match to TRBD2. This CDR3 spans 14 amino acids. In germline, CDR1 is SEHNR, CDR2 FQNEAQ (reference sequence). With V trimmed by 4 bases and J by 0 bases, 2 bases remained unmatched. In nucleotides, the CDR3 is TGTGCCAGCAGCTATAGCGGGACCTCCTACGAGCAGTACTTC. Translating it yields CASSYSGTSYEQYF.

The chain recombines TRBV7-9 with TRBJ2-7; 7 positions match TRBD1. The V and J ends lost 4 bases and 2 bases, in that order; junction bases with no gene match: 8. Looked up from germline, CDR1 is SEHNR and CDR2 is FQNEAQ (reference sequence). The length of the CDR3 is 15 residues. The CDR3 loop is CASSSSGTAPYEQYF. CDR3 DNA: TGTGCCAGCAGCTCCTCCGGGACAGCGCCCTACGAGCAGTACTTC.

In its sample, this clone was seen a few times. The chain employs TRBV14 and TRBJ2-7; D is uncertain. V was shortened by 4 bases and J by 0 bases, with 7 bases between the two germline ends. Germline CDR1 and CDR2: SGHDN and FVKESK. CDR3 length: 13 residues. The CDR3, as DNA: TGTGCCAGCAGCCCGGTTAGCTCCTACGAGCAGTACTTC. Translated: CASSPVSSYEQYF.

The rearrangement links TRBV10-3 to TRBJ2-1; D gene uncertain. This CDR3 is 15 amino acids long. Trimming shortened V by 8 bases and J by 0 bases, and 14 bases separated the two germline ends. Germline loops: CDR1 ENHRY, CDR2 SYGVKD. The CDR3 region is CAIQTVASSYNEQFF. The CDR3 coding sequence is TGTGCCATCCAGACGGTTGCTAGCTCCTACAATGAGCAGTTCTTC.

In this sample, this clone turned up once. The rearrangement joins TRBV7-9 to TRBJ2-6; tentative D call: TRBD1 (6 bases). CDR1 and CDR2 from the germline V gene are SEHNR and FQNEAQ (reference sequence). The CDR3 has 16 residues. Trimming took 3 bases from V and 0 from J, leaving 9 bases between them. As DNA, the CDR3 is TGTGCCAGCAGCTTTACAGGGTACTCTGGGGCCAACGTCCTGACTTTC. This encodes CASSFTGYSGANVLTF.

The chain links TRBV18 to TRBJ1-2; 7 nucleotides agree with TRBD1. V lost 1 base to trimming and J lost 2 bases; unmatched junction nucleotides: 1. The germline gives CDR1 KGHSH, CDR2 LQKENI. The CDR3 is 14 amino acids. CDR3 DNA sequence: TGTGCCAGCTCACCACGGGACAGAAACTATGGCTACACCTTC. Amino acid sequence: CASSPRDRNYGYTF. The full variable domain, its missing parts supplied by reference TRBV18 and TRBJ1-2, is NAGVMQNPRHLVRRRGQEARLRCSPMKGHSHVYWYRQLPEEGLKFMVYLQKENIIDESGMPKERFSAEFPKEGPSILRIQQVVRGDSAAYFCASSPRDRNYGYTFGSGTRLTVV.

The chain carries TRBV12-3 or TRBV12-4 and TRBJ2-3; D not certain. CDR3 size: 13 residues. Trimming pared 2 bases from V and 2 bases from J, leaving 5 bases between. The CDR3 spells CASSLTNTDTQYF. CDR3 bases: TGTGCCAGCAGTTTAACAAACACAGATACGCAGTATTTT.

This clone was found many times. This chain uses TRBV9 with TRBJ2-7; 8 nucleotides align to TRBD2. The junction had 11 bases not matched to a gene; V was cut back by 0 bases and J by 6 bases. This CDR3 is 16 amino acids long. CDR1 and CDR2 from the germline V gene are SGDLS and YYNGEE. The CDR3 nucleotides read TGTGCCAGCAGCGTAGGGCCGCGGGGGGCGGGAGCCGAGCAGTACTTC. It encodes CASSVGPRGAGAEQYF.

The V and J genes are TRBV6-5 and TRBJ2-7; 16 nucleotides align to TRBD2. The ends lost 2 bases at V and 6 bases at J; junction bases unmatched: 1. Germline V gene data show CDR1 as MNHEY and CDR2 as SVGAGI. The CDR3 is 15 residues long. For the CDR3, the DNA is TGTGCCAGCAGTTACGGGACTAGCGGGAGGGCCGAGCAGTACTTC. Protein: CASSYGTSGRAEQYF.